A selection of T cell receptor beta chains follows, all from one sample in a study of pediatric ulcerative colitis. The table came from immunoSEQ multiplex PCR; TCRdb's copy has only in-frame clones and leaves some out. Of about 36,000 clones in the sample, 73% were seen once. The sequenced sample was gut tissue. These receptors were collected from a boy younger than 18 with moderate ulcerative colitis. The CDR3 runs from the conserved cysteine through the conserved F or W. Fields, in order: J gene, D gene, V gene, clone size, CDR3 protein, CDR3 DNA. The D gene is left open where the match is weak. Size is stated for part of the rows, as once, few or many counts, or as a class when the clone is expanded.

TRBJ2-7 | NA | TRBV7-2 | NA | CASSLGQAGYEQYF | TGTGCCAGCAGCTTAGGACAGGCCGGGTACGAGCAGTACTTC
TRBJ1-1 | NA | TRBV29-1 | NA | CSVVKLTNTEAFF | TGCAGCGTTGTAAAGCTGACGAACACTGAAGCTTTCTTT
TRBJ2-6 | NA | TRBV11-3 | NA | CASLFSGANVLTF | TGTGCCAGCTTATTCTCTGGGGCCAACGTCCTGACTTTC
TRBJ1-5 | NA | TRBV4-1 | NA | CASSQGLFRQTQPQHF | TGCGCCAGCAGCCAAGGTTTGTTTAGACAAACTCAGCCCCAGCATTTT
TRBJ2-2 | TRBD2 | TRBV4-1 | NA | CASSPRLAGVRAGELFF | TGCGCCAGCAGCCCCCGACTAGCGGGTGTTCGAGCCGGGGAGCTGTTTTTT
TRBJ2-7 | TRBD1 | TRBV6-5 | once | CASSRVGTGDYEQYF | TGTGCCAGCAGTCGCGTGGGGACAGGGGACTACGAGCAGTACTTC
TRBJ2-7 | TRBD2 | TRBV2 | NA | CASNLAGGPRSAEQYF | TGTGCCAGCAATCTAGCGGGGGGGCCTAGATCGGCCGAGCAGTACTTC
TRBJ2-7 | NA | TRBV6-5 | NA | CASSYDSGPYEQYF | TGTGCCAGCAGTTACGACTCGGGGCCCTACGAGCAGTACTTC
TRBJ2-5 | TRBD1 | TRBV5-1 | NA | CASSSLQGAETQYF | TGCGCCAGCAGCTCATTACAGGGGGCAGAGACCCAGTACTTC
TRBJ2-5 | NA | TRBV5-4 | NA | CASRGQGRQETQYF | TGTGCCAGCAGGGGGCAGGGCCGGCAAGAGACCCAGTACTTC
TRBJ1-2 | TRBD1 | TRBV9 | NA | CASSATYRGYTF | TGTGCCAGCAGCGCCACTTACAGGGGTTACACCTTC
TRBJ2-3 | TRBD2 | TRBV7-2 | NA | CASGVAGLADTQYF | TGTGCCAGCGGAGTAGCGGGGCTGGCAGATACGCAGTATTTT
TRBJ2-1 | TRBD2 | TRBV28 | NA | CASSLGTRVYNEQFF | TGTGCCAGCAGTTTGGGGACTAGAGTTTACAATGAGCAGTTCTTC
TRBJ2-7 | TRBD2 | TRBV28 | NA | CASRGGTIYEQYF | TGTGCCAGCCGGGGGGGAACAATCTACGAGCAGTACTTC